Listed here are 5 T cell receptor beta chains from one sample, sequenced in a study of blood T cell repertoires in COVID-19. The table came from immunoSEQ multiplex PCR; TCRdb's copy has only in-frame clones and leaves some out. The sample holds 250,000 to 350,000 clones, about nine tenths seen once. Sequencing input: peripheral blood. The receptors were gathered from a woman aged 25-40 years with COVID-19, enrolled during active disease.

This clone was counted a few times. V is TRBV29-1 and J is TRBJ1-2; the D gene is possibly TRBD1 (6 bases). In germline, CDR1 is SQVTM, CDR2 ANQGSEA. The CDR3 is made up of 11 amino acids. V lost 6 bases, J lost 8 bases, and 13 bases lay in between. The CDR3 DNA reads TGCAGCGTCCGGGACATAACCGGCTACACCTTC. Its protein product is CSVRDITGYTF.

The rearrangement uses TRBV25-1 and TRBJ1-1; 7 nucleotides align to TRBD1. The CDR3 is 15 residues long. The J segment lost 1 base and the V segment lost 3 bases, leaving 5 bases of the junction unmatched. From germline, CDR1 is MGHDK and CDR2 SYGVNS. The CDR3 region is CASSDPTGWNTEAFF. CDR3 coding DNA: TGTGCCAGCAGTGATCCGACAGGGTGGAACACTGAAGCTTTCTTT.

This clone has just one count. The genes are TRBV19 and TRBJ2-3; 8 bases line up with TRBD2. V lost 10 bases, J lost 2 bases, and 8 bases stayed unmatched. Germline V lookup: CDR1 LNHDA, CDR2 SQIVND (reference sequence). The CDR3 is 14 residues long. Here the CDR3 reads CATLRRGDTDTQYF. CDR3 sequence (DNA): TGTGCCACACTCCGGCGGGGGGACACAGATACGCAGTATTTT.

The V gene is TRBV6-2 or TRBV6-3, the J gene TRBJ2-2; 7 positions match TRBD2. The CDR3 is made up of 18 amino acids. CDR1 is MNHEY and CDR2 is SVGEGT in the germline V gene. Trimming took 5 bases from V and 4 from J; bases not matched to a gene: 16. The CDR3 here is CASSQGVGGRFSTGELFF. The CDR3 DNA sequence: TGTGCCAGCAGTCAGGGCGTGGGAGGGCGGTTCAGCACCGGGGAGCTGTTTTTT.

This chain connects TRBV10-3 to TRBJ2-5; TRBD1 aligns across 11 bases. The germline V gene has CDR1 ENHRY and CDR2 SYGVKD. V trimming: 10 bases; J trimming: 4 bases; junction bases outside the gene matches: 8. The CDR3 has 14 residues. The CDR3 loop is CATLPDRGLETQYF. CDR3 DNA: TGTGCCACCCTACCGGACAGGGGGCTAGAGACCCAGTACTTC.